The 15 T cell receptor beta chains below were found in one sample sequenced in a study of Ad26.COV2.S vaccination and SARS-CoV-2 variants. Treatment reported: around 19 received Ad26.COV2.S at low or high dose, single or two shots; several received placebo; per-sample allocation not given. Sampling was performed 63 days after the first vaccine or placebo injection. Some clones are missing from TCRdb's copy, which holds only in-frame ones; the method was immunoSEQ multiplex PCR. The sample lists roughly 350,000 clones, approximately 86% occurring once. Sample: peripheral blood, taken in a trial of Ad26.COV2.S vaccine versus placebo. These receptors were collected from a person between 18 and 59 years old who received the Ad26.COV2.S COVID-19 vaccine or a placebo.

The chain uses TRBV19 and TRBJ1-1; TRBD1 is a possible D gene (5 bases). In germline, CDR1 is LNHDA, CDR2 SQIVND (reference sequence). The length of the CDR3 is 13 residues. Trimming shortened V by 6 bases and J by 4 bases, and 12 bases separated the two germline ends. CDR3 in DNA: TGTGCCAGTAGCGCCTTGGGGGTCACTGAAGCTTTCTTT. Encoded protein: CASSALGVTEAFF.

The chain employs TRBV3-1 (or the pseudogene TRBV3-2) and TRBJ2-7; 9 nucleotides line up with TRBD1. CDR1 and CDR2 from the germline V gene are LGHDT and YNNKEL (reference sequence). This CDR3 is built from 16 residues. After removal of 0 bases from V and 6 bases from J, the junction contained 9 bases not matched to a gene. In nucleotides, the CDR3 is TGTGCCAGCAGCCAAGATTGGGGGACAGGGCCCCTCGAGCAGTACTTC. The encoded protein is CASSQDWGTGPLEQYF.

This chain uses TRBV7-2 with TRBJ2-7, with D maybe TRBD2 (7 bases). The length of the CDR3 is 13 residues. The germline V gene encodes CDR1 SGHTA and CDR2 FQGNSA. V gave up 5 bases and J gave up 7 bases, with 15 bases separating them. CDR3 nucleotides: TGTGCCAGCAGCCCCCGGGGGGCGAGTGAGCAGTACTTC. This codes for CASSPRGASEQYF.

This clone was seen more than once but under ten times. The chain is built from TRBV7-9 and TRBJ2-7; D perhaps matches TRBD2 (7 bases). The CDR3 spans 15 residues. V was trimmed by 2 bases and J by 0 bases, leaving 11 bases between them. Germline V CDR1 and CDR2: SEHNR, FQNEAQ (reference sequence). DNA for the CDR3: TGTGCCAGCAGCTTATCGGGGGGCCTCTCCTACGAGCAGTACTTC. Protein sequence: CASSLSGGLSYEQYF. The whole variable domain, remainder taken from reference TRBV7-9 and TRBJ2-7, is DTGVSQNPRHKITKRGQNVTFRCDPISEHNRLYWYRQTLGQGPEFLTYFQNEAQLEKSRLLSDRFSAERPKGSFSTLEIQRTEQGDSAMYLCASSLSGGLSYEQYFGPGTRLTVT.

This clone was detected only once. DNA for the CDR3: TGCGCCAGCAGCCGCCCAGCGGGTTCTGTCTACGAGCAGTACTTC. Its protein product is CASSRPAGSVYEQYF. The chain carries TRBV4-1 and TRBJ2-7, with D maybe TRBD2 (6 bases). This CDR3 has 15 amino acids. Germline V gene data show CDR1 as MGHRA and CDR2 as YSYEKL. Trimming shortened V by 4 bases and J by 3 bases, and 16 bases separated the two germline ends.

This clone was counted a single time. This chain joins TRBV19 and TRBJ2-1; 12 positions match TRBD2. The germline V gene has CDR1 LNHDA and CDR2 SQIVND (reference sequence). The CDR3 spans 13 residues. V dropped 6 bases and J dropped 9; count of bases not matched to a gene: 3. Here the CDR3 DNA reads TGTGCCAGTAGCCTAGCGGGAGGGGTTGAGCAGTTCTTC. Amino acid sequence: CASSLAGGVEQFF.

This chain joins TRBV4-3 and TRBJ1-2, with a tentative D call TRBD1 (6 bases). CDR3 size: 18 residues. Trimming left V 1 base short and J 1 base short, with 19 bases between. The germline CDR1 and CDR2 sequences are LGHNA and YSLEER. The CDR3 region has the DNA TGCGCCAGCAGCCAAGTACTGAGGGGGTCTAGACTTAACTATGGCTACACCTTC. Translation: CASSQVLRGSRLNYGYTF.

The V call is TRBV2, the J call TRBJ1-2; D ambiguous. Trimming pared 7 bases from V and 0 bases from J, leaving 12 bases between. CDR3 length equals 14 residues. CDR1 and CDR2 from the germline V gene are SNHLY and FYNNEI. CDR3 coding DNA: TGTGCCAGCAAGCACGGAGGAACTAACTATGGCTACACCTTC. Protein: CASKHGGTNYGYTF. The full variable domain, its missing parts supplied by reference TRBV2 and TRBJ1-2, is EPEVTQTPSHQVTQMGQEVILRCVPISNHLYFYWYRQILGQKVEFLVSFYNNEISEKSEIFDDQFSVERPDGSNFTLKIRSTKLEDSAMYFCASKHGGTNYGYTFGSGTRLTVV.

The rearrangement joins TRBV4-3 to TRBJ1-2; D perhaps matches TRBD1 (6 bases). V was trimmed by 4 bases and J by 6 bases, leaving 18 bases between them. The length of the CDR3 is 15 residues. Germline lookup yields CDR1 LGHNA and CDR2 YSLEER. CDR3: CASSPFLQGRDGYTF. Here the CDR3 DNA reads TGCGCCAGCAGCCCTTTCTTACAGGGTCGGGATGGCTACACCTTC.

This clone was detected only once. J is TRBJ2-2 and V is TRBV11-3, with D unclear. Germline CDR1 is SGHNT and CDR2 is YENEEA. The CDR3 is 12 residues long. Trimming stripped 5 bases from V and 8 bases from J, with 9 bases between. The CDR3 nucleotides are TGTGCCAGCAGCCTACTTTCAGGGGAGCTGTTTTTT. Its protein is CASSLLSGELFF.

The chain couples TRBV19 to TRBJ2-3; 7 bases are shared with TRBD1. There are 14 residues in the CDR3. Germline loops: CDR1 LNHDA, CDR2 SQIVND (reference sequence). V shed 8 bases, J shed 1 base, and the junction held 6 bases outside the gene matches. DNA of the CDR3: TGTGCCAGTGCGACAGGGTTGGGCACAGATACGCAGTATTTT. It codes for CASATGLGTDTQYF. The full variable domain, its missing parts supplied by reference TRBV19 and TRBJ2-3, is DGGITQSPKYLFRKEGQNVTLSCEQNLNHDAMYWYRQDPGQGLRLIYYSQIVNDFQKGDIAEGYSVSREKKESFPLTVTSAQKNPTAFYLCASATGLGTDTQYFGPGTRLTVL.

The chain joins TRBV30 to TRBJ2-1; 7 bases fit TRBD2. The CDR3 is 15 residues long. CDR1 GTSNPN and CDR2 SVGIG come from the germline V gene (reference sequence). V dropped 1 base and J dropped 3; count of bases not matched to a gene: 6. The CDR3 protein is CAWSGVGGDYNEQFF. CDR3 sequence (DNA): TGTGCCTGGAGTGGAGTGGGGGGGGACTACAATGAGCAGTTCTTC.

The V call is TRBV6-5, the J call TRBJ1-2, with TRBD1 matching 10 bases. The CDR3 is made up of 12 amino acids. Germline CDR1 reads MNHEY; CDR2 reads SVGAGI. V lost 4 bases, J lost 12 bases, and 5 bases stayed unmatched. The CDR3, as DNA: TGTGCCAGCAGTTCCCCGGGACAGGGGAACACCTTC. This translates into CASSSPGQGNTF.

The V call is TRBV2, the J call TRBJ2-6; D is unresolved. This CDR3 comprises 12 residues. Germline V gene sequence: CDR1 SNHLY, CDR2 FYNNEI. Trimming left V 11 bases short and J 0 bases short, with 5 bases between. CDR3 sequence: CAADSGANVLTF. The CDR3 DNA reads TGTGCCGCCGACTCTGGGGCCAACGTCCTGACTTTC.

The rearrangement links TRBV5-4 to TRBJ2-6; D is unresolved. The CDR3 has 14 residues. Germline CDR1 SGHNT, CDR2 YYREEE (reference sequence). The germline V and J ends were trimmed by 3 bases and 0 bases, with 4 bases remaining between them. Here the CDR3 reads CASSYNSGANVLTF. DNA of the CDR3: TGTGCCAGCAGCTACAACTCTGGGGCCAACGTCCTGACTTTC.